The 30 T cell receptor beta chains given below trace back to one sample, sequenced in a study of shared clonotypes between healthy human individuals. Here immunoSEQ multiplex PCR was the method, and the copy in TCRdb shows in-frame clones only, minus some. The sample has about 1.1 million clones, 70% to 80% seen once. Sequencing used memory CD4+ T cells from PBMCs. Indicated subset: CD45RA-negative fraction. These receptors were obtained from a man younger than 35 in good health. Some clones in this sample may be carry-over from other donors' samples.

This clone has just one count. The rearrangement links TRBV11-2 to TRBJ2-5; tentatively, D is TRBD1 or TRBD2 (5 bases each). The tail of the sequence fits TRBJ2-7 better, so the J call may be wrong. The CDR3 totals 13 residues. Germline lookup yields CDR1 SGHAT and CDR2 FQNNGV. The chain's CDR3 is CASSHFGGYEQYF. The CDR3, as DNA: TGTGCCAGCAGCCACTTTGGGGGTTACGAGCAGTACTTC.

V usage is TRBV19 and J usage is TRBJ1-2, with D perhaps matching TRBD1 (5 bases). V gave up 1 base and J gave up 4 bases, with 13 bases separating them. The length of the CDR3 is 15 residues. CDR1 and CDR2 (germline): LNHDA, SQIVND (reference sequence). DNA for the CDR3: TGTGCCAGTAGTATAGGTCGGGACGCCCCCTATGGCTACACCTTC. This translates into CASSIGRDAPYGYTF.

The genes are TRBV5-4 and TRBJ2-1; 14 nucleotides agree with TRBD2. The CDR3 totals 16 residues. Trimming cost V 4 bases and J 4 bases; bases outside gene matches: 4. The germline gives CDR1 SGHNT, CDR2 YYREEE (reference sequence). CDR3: CASSTGTSGSYNEQFF. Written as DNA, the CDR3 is TGTGCCAGCAGCACAGGGACTAGCGGGAGTTACAATGAGCAGTTCTTC.

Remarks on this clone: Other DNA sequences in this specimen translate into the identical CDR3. CDR3 amino acids: CATSRGTRETQYF. Written as DNA, the CDR3 is TGTGCCACCAGCAGAGGCACCCGGGAGACCCAGTACTTC. The rearrangement uses TRBV15 and TRBJ2-5; D is undetermined. Germline V gene sequence: CDR1 LNHNV, CDR2 YYDKDF (reference sequence). V was clipped by 1 base and J by 5 bases, with 8 bases between them. The CDR3 runs to 13 residues. Using reference TRBV15 and TRBJ2-5 for the parts outside the CDR3, the full variable domain is DAMVIQNPRYQVTQFGKPVTLSCSQTLNHNVMYWYQQKSSQAPKLLFHYYDKDFNNEADTPDNFQSRRPNTSFCFLDIRSPGLGDTAMYLCATSRGTRETQYFGPGTRLLVL.

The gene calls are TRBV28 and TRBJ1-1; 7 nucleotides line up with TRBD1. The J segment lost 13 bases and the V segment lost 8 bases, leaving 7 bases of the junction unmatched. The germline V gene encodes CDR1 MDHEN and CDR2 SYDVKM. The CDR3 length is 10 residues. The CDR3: CASESGGLFF. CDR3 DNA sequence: TGTGCCAGCGAGTCAGGGGGGCTTTTCTTT.

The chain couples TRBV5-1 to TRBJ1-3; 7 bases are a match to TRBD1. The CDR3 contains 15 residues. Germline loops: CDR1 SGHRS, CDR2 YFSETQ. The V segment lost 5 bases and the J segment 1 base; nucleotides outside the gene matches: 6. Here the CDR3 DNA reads TGCGCCAGCAGACCCCGGACAGGTTCTGGAAACACCATATATTTT. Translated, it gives CASRPRTGSGNTIYF.

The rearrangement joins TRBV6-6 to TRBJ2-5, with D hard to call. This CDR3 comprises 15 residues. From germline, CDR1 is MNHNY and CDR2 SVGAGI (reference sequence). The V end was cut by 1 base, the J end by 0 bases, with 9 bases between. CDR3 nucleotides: TGTGCCAGCAGTTACTACCGAGACTACCAAGAGACCCAGTACTTC. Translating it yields CASSYYRDYQETQYF.

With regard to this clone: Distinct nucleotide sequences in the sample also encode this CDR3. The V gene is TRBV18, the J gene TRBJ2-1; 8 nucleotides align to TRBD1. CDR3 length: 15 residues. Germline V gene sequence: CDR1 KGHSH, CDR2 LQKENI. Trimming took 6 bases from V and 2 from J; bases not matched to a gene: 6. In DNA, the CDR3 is TGTGCCAGCTCCCCCGGACAGGGAACCTACAATGAGCAGTTCTTC. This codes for CASSPGQGTYNEQFF.

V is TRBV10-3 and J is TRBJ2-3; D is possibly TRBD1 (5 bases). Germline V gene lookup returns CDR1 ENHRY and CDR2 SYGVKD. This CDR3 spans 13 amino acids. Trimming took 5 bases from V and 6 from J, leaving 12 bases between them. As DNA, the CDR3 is TGTGCCATCAGTAGAGAGACAGCGGATACGCAGTATTTT. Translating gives CAISRETADTQYF.

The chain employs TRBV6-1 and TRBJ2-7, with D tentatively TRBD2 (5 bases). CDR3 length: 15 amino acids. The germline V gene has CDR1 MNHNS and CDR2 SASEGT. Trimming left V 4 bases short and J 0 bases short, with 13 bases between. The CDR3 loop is CASSGVAISSYEQYF. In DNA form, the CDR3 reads TGTGCCAGCAGTGGCGTAGCGATCAGCTCCTACGAGCAGTACTTC.

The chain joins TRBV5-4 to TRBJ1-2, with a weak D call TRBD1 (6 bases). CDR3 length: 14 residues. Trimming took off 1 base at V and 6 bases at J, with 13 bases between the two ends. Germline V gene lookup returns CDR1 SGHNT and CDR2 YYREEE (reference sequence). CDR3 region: CASSLPGTFNGYTF. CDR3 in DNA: TGTGCCAGCAGCTTGCCCGGGACATTCAATGGCTACACCTTC.

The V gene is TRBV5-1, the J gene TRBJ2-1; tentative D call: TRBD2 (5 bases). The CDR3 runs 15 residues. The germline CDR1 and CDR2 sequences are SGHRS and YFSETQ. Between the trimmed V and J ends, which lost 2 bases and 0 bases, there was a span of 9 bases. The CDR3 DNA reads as TGCGCCAGCAGCTTTGAGGGAAACTCCTACAATGAGCAGTTCTTC. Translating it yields CASSFEGNSYNEQFF.

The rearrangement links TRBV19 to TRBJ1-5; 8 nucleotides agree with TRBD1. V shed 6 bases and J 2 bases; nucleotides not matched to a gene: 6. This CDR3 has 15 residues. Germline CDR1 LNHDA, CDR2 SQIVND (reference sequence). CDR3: CASSDRGIGNQPQHF. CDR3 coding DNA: TGTGCCAGTAGCGACAGGGGCATTGGCAATCAGCCCCAGCATTTT.

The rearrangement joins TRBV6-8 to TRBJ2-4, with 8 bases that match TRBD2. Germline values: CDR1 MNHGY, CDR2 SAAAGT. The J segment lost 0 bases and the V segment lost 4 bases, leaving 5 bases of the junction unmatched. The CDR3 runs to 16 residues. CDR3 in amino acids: CASSSRAGVAKNIQYF. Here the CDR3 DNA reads TGTGCCAGCAGTTCTCGAGCGGGGGTAGCCAAAAACATTCAGTACTTC.

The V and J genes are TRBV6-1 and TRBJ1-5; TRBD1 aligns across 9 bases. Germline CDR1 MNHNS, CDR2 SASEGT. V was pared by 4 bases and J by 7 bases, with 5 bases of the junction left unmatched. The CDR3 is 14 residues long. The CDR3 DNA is TGTGCCAGCAGTGGAGACAGGGGGGTCCAGCCCCAGCATTTT. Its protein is CASSGDRGVQPQHF.

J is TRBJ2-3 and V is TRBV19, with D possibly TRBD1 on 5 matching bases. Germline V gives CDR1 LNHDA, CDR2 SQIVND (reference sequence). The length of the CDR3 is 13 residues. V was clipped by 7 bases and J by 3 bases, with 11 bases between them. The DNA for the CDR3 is TGTGCCAGTAAGACAGTCGCGACAGATACGCAGTATTTT. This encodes CASKTVATDTQYF.

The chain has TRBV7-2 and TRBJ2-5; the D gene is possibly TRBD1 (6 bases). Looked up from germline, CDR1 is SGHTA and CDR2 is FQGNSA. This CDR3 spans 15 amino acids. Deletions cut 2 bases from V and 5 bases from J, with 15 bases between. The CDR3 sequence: CASSLSLQGTETQYF. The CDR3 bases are TGTGCCAGCAGCTTATCTCTTCAGGGGACGGAGACCCAGTACTTC. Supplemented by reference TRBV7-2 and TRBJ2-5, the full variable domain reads GAGVSQSPSNKVTEKGKDVELRCDPISGHTALYWYRQSLGQGLEFLIYFQGNSAPDKSGLPSDRFSAERTGGSVSTLTIQRTQQEDSAVYLCASSLSLQGTETQYFGPGTRLLVL.

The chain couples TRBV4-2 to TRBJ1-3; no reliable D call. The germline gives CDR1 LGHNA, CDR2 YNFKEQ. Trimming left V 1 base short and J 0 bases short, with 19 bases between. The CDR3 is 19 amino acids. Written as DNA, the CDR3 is TGTGCCAGCAGCCAAGGCCAAAGGACGGCCGAAGTCTCTGGAAACACCATATATTTT. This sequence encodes CASSQGQRTAEVSGNTIYF.

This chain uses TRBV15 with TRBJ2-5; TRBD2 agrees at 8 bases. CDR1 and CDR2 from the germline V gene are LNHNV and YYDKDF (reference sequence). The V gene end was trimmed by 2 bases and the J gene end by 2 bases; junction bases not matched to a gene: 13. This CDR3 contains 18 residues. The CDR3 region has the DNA TGTGCCACCAGCAGAAAACCGCCGACTAGCGCGGGGCAAGAGACCCAGTACTTC. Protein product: CATSRKPPTSAGQETQYF.

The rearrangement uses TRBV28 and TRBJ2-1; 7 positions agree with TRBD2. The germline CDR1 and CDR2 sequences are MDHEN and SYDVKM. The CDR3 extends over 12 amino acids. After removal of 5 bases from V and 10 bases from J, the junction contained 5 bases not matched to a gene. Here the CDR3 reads CASSPGTTEQFF. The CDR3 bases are TGTGCCAGCAGTCCCGGGACTACCGAGCAGTTCTTC. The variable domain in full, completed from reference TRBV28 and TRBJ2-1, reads DVKVTQSSRYLVKRTGEKVFLECVQDMDHENMFWYRQDPGLGLRLIYFSYDVKMKEKGDIPEGYSVSREKKERFSLILESASTNQTSMYLCASSPGTTEQFFGPGTRLTVL.

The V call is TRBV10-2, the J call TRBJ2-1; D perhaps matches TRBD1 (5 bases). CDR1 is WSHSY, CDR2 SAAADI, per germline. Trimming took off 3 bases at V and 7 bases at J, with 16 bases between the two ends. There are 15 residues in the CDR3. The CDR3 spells CASSDYSLGRNEQFF. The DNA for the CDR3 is TGCGCCAGCAGTGATTATAGCTTGGGGCGGAATGAGCAGTTCTTC.

CDR3 residues: CASSLERYNEQFF. The CDR3 DNA reads as TGTGCCAGCAGCTTAGAGCGGTACAATGAGCAGTTCTTC. The chain couples TRBV7-8 to TRBJ2-1; D may be TRBD2 (5 bases). Trimming took 1 base from V and 4 from J, leaving 5 bases between them. The CDR3 is 13 residues long. The V gene's germline CDR1 is SGHVS and CDR2 FQNEAQ. Full variable domain (outside the CDR3, taken from reference TRBV7-8 and TRBJ2-1): GAGVSQSPRYKVAKRGQDVALRCDPISGHVSLFWYQQALGQGPEFLTYFQNEAQLDKSGLPSDRFFAERPEGSVSTLKIQRTQQEDSAVYLCASSLERYNEQFFGPGTRLTVL.

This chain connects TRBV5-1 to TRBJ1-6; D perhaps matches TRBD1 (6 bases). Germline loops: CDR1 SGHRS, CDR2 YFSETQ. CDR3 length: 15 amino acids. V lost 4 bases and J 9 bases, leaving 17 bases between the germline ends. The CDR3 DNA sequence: TGCGCCAGCAGCCGCTACAGGGAAACGGGTTCACCCCTCCACTTT. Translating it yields CASSRYRETGSPLHF.

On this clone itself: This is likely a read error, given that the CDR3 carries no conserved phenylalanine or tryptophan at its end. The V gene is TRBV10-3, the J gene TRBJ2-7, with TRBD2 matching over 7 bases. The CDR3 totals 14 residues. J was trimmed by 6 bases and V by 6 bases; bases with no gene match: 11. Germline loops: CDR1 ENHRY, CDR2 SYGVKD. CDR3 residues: CAISRVTSEGEQYL. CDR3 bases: TGTGCCATCAGCCGAGTTACTAGCGAAGGCGAGCAGTACCTC.

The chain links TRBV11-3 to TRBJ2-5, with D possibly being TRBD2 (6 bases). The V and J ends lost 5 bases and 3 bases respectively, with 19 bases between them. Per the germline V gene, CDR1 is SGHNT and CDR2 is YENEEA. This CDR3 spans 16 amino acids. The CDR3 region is CASSPGIMGLEETQYF. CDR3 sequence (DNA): TGTGCCAGCAGCCCCGGGATAATGGGACTGGAAGAGACCCAGTACTTC.

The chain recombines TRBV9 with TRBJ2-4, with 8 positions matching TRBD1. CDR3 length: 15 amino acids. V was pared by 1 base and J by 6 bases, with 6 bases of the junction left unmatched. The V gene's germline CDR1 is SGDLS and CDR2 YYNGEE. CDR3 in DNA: TGTGCCAGCAGCGTAACAGGGGGACCAGGAAACATTCAGTACTTC. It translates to CASSVTGGPGNIQYF.

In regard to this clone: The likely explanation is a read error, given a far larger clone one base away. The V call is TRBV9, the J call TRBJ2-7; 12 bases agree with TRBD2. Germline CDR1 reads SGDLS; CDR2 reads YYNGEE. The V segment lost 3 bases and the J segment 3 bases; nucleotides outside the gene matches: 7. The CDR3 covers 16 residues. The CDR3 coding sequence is TGTGCCAGCAGCGAAGATCCGGGACTAGCGGGCTACGAGCAGTACTTC. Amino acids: CASSEDPGLAGYEQYF.

CDR3 in amino acids: CASFDGNFYEQYF. CDR3 nucleotide sequence: TGTGCCAGCTTCGACGGGAATTTCTACGAGCAGTACTTC. The genes are TRBV25-1 and TRBJ2-7, with D perhaps matching TRBD2 (5 bases). Trimming pared 8 bases from V and 3 bases from J, leaving 14 bases between. The CDR3 is 13 amino acids. Germline V gene data show CDR1 as MGHDK and CDR2 as SYGVNS.

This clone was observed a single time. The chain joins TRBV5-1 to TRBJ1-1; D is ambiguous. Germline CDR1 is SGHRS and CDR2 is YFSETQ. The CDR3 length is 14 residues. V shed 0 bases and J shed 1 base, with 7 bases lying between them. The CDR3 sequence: CASSLGSSNTEAFF. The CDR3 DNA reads TGCGCCAGCAGCTTGGGGAGTTCGAACACTGAAGCTTTCTTT. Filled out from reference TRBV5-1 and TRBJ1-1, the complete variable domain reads KAGVTQTPRYLIKTRGQQVTLSCSPISGHRSVSWYQQTPGQGLQFLFEYFSETQRNKGNFPGRFSGRQFSNSRSEMNVSTLELGDSALYLCASSLGSSNTEAFFGQGTRLTVV.

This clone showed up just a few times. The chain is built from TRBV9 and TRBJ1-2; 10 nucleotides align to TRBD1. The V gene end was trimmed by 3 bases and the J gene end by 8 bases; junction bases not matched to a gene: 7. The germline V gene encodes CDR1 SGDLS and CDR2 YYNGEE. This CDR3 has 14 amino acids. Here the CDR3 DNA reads TGTGCCAGCAGCGGCGACAGGGGGCGCGGGGGCTACACCTTC. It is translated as CASSGDRGRGGYTF.